The 2 T cell receptor beta chains in this list originate from one sample, sequenced in a study of cytomegalovirus exposure and HLA in healthy donors (dated by TCRdb to about 2017). The protocol used for the library was the immunoSEQ multiplex PCR assay. For the multiplex PCR, a mixture combining 60 forward primers for TCR Vbeta segments and 13 reverse primers for TCR Jbeta segments was used. Drawn from immuneACCESS, this table holds only the in-frame rearrangements with V and J called that TCRdb kept. Clones are partly lost; checked studies trace under half to an unresolved V gene and leave the rest unexplained. In all, the sample holds about 38,000 clones, and about nine tenths of those were seen once. The ten top clones hold approximately 10% of the sample. The sequenced sample was PBMCs. All receptors derive from a middle-aged woman in good health and CMV-seropositive.

As DNA, the CDR3 is TGTGCCTGGAGTGTAGTCGAGGGGGTGCAGTATTTT. It translates to CAWSVVEGVQYF. This chain links TRBV30 with TRBJ2-3; possible D gene TRBD1, 6 bases. V lost 0 bases and J lost 11, with 12 bases in between. The CDR3 spans 12 residues. CDR1 and CDR2 from the germline V gene are GTSNPN and SVGIG (reference sequence).

The chain joins TRBV27 to TRBJ2-5; 8 bases align to TRBD2. Per the germline V gene, CDR1 is MNHEY and CDR2 is SMNVEV (reference sequence). V dropped 8 bases and J dropped 4; count of bases not matched to a gene: 6. The CDR3 runs to 13 residues. In nucleotides, the CDR3 is TGTGCCAGCTCGGGAGGGTTGACAGAGACCCAGTACTTC. Translating it yields CASSGGLTETQYF.